This T cell receptor (beta chain) was recovered during a study of blood T cell repertoires in COVID-19. Turning to the study itself: Samples representing acute and convalescent COVID-19 were sourced from the United States, Italy and Spain.

Original data processing: Reference gene primer amplification gave estimated nucleated cell counts. Data came from immunoSEQ multiplex PCR; TCRdb stores just in-frame clones and leaves some out. From that table come the V and J calls and clone size; the DNA was used to work out D and trimming. In the table there are over 120,000 clones, about 80% of which are singletons. The CDR3 is made up of 14 amino acids. The germline V gene has CDR1 SEHNR and CDR2 FQNEAQ (reference sequence). V was trimmed by 5 bases and J by 6 bases, leaving 14 bases between them. The clonotype was recovered from a woman over 75 with acute or convalescent COVID-19. This chain connects TRBV7-9 to TRBJ1-5; unclear D gene. Sequencing input: peripheral blood. In DNA, the CDR3 is TGTGCCAGCAGCCCTGGGAGGATCGGTCAGCCCCAGCATTTT. Amino acid sequence: CASSPGRIGQPQHF.